This entry is about one T cell receptor beta chain. What it binds is not known. The data stem from a study of PD-1 blockade in mismatch repair-deficient tumors. Study results and limitations: Rapid post-treatment expansion, then contraction, generally preceding radiologic response, marked tumor-resident clones.

Using immunoSEQ multiplex PCR, the repertoire was profiled, and TCRdb retains in-frame clones only, with some absent. Found here are about 68,000 clones, around 73% of them singletons; the top ten hold 4.5% to 7%. Sequencing was performed on peripheral blood, taken 2 weeks after starting pembrolizumab. The receptor's source is an adult with mismatch repair-deficient cancer.

The CDR3 region is CASSPGDSFSTIYF. CDR3 DNA: TGTGCCAGCTCACCTGGGGACTCCTTTTCCACCATATATTTT. The V call is TRBV18, the J call TRBJ1-3, with a weak D call TRBD1 (5 bases). The CDR3 length is 14 residues. Per the germline V gene, CDR1 is KGHSH and CDR2 is LQKENI. V lost 3 bases to trimming and J lost 9 bases, with 15 bases between them.